In its sample, the clone carrying this T cell receptor (beta chain) was seen once. No antigen is known for it. The record originates from a study of shared clonotypes between healthy human individuals. Study outcomes and limitations: Non-shared clonotypes had lower generation probabilities than those shared by all four donors. Rarefaction showed that sequencing of sorted subsets was incomplete (despite large depth). Naive CD4 clonotype sharing across several donors was about 5%.

Germline CDR1 and CDR2: ENHRY and SYGVKD. This CDR3 has 15 residues. The ends were cut back, 0 bases at V and 5 bases at J, with 14 bases in the middle. HIV-negative, healthy adults without recent acute infections or vaccinations were the donors. TCRdb's table, derived via immunoSEQ multiplex PCR, lists solely in-frame clones and lacks some. The table shows about 980,000 clones, with about three quarters occurring only once. The chain links TRBV10-3 to TRBJ2-7; D possibly corresponds to TRBD2 (5 bases). The TCR was taken from a man aged 18 to 35 in good health. The sequencing input was memory CD4+ T cells sorted from blood. Subset specified: CD45RA-negative fraction. The CDR3 reads CAISESLGSLNEQYF. CDR3 DNA sequence: TGTGCCATCAGTGAGTCGCTGGGGAGCTTGAACGAGCAGTACTTC.